The clone carrying this T cell receptor (beta chain) was seen a few times. This CDR3 contains 15 residues. J was trimmed by 8 bases and V by 0 bases; bases with no gene match: 3. The germline gives CDR1 MNHNY, CDR2 SVGAGI (reference sequence). The entry originates in a study of technical replicates of blood from a few donors. Assay: immunoSEQ multiplex PCR; the TCRdb copy retains only in-frame clones and omits some. The repertoire consists of around 61,000 clones, with around 85% occurring once and the leading ten covering 4% to 5.5%. V gene TRBV6-6 combines with J gene TRBJ2-3; 12 bases are shared with TRBD2. This clonotype was sampled from a human donor in good health. Some clones in this sample may be carry-over from other donors' samples. Specimen: PBMCs. This CDR3 reads CASSYSPSGGGTQYF. In nucleotides, the CDR3 is TGTGCCAGCAGTTACTCGCCTAGCGGGGGGGGTACGCAGTATTTT.